Reported below is one T cell receptor beta chain. All enrollees were roughly 18 to 90 years old and from about two dozen US areas. The data are from a study of blood T cell repertoires in COVID-19. The CDR3 runs to 17 residues. Per germline, CDR1 LGHNA and CDR2 YSLEER. V lost 2 bases, J lost 7 bases, and 18 bases lay in between. The table came from immunoSEQ multiplex PCR; TCRdb's copy has only in-frame clones and leaves some out. The sample shows 150,000 or so clones, 75% to 90% of them seen only once. The chain is built from TRBV4-3 and TRBJ1-6; D is possibly TRBD1 (6 bases). The receptor was isolated from a middle-aged woman who had been exposed to COVID-19. Sample: PBMCs or T cells enriched from blood (not recorded which). CDR3 DNA: TGCGCCAGCAGCCAAACTCTCCCGGGACAAGCAAATTCACCCCTCCACTTT. Protein: CASSQTLPGQANSPLHF.